These 20 T cell receptor beta chains were all obtained from the same sample, sequenced in a study of T cell repertoires in cytomegalovirus infection. MiXCR, applied by TCRdb to the reads, yields one record per CDR3 protein. The sample records around 210,000 distinct CDR3 sequences, 5% to 8.5% being singletons. What was sequenced was PBMCs. These receptors were obtained from a human donor in good health (CMV status not recorded). Some clones in this sample may be carry-over from other donors' samples.

This clonotype was observed many times. This chain uses TRBV5-1 with TRBJ2-7; D may be TRBD1 or TRBD2 (5 bases each). Germline V lookup: CDR1 SGHRS, CDR2 YFSETQ. V was clipped by 5 bases and J by 3 bases, with 9 bases between them. This CDR3 comprises 12 residues. DNA of the CDR3: TGCGCCAGCAGGGGGGTATTCTACGAGCAGTACTTC. Protein: CASRGVFYEQYF.

This clonotype was counted at least ten times. Relative to the germline gene, one junction end is altered; a read error may explain this. The chain links TRBV11-2 to TRBJ1-1; 10 bases fit TRBD1. The germline gives CDR1 SGHAT, CDR2 FQNNGV. The CDR3 loop spans 15 amino acids. Here the CDR3 reads CASSSMDRGNSEAFF. As DNA, the CDR3 is TGTGCCAGCAGCTCCATGGACAGGGGGAACTCTGAAGCTTTCTTT.

About this clonotype itself: A much bigger clone sits one base away, suggesting this may be a read error. The rearrangement links TRBV12-3 or TRBV12-4 to TRBJ2-3, with 8 bases that match TRBD1. CDR3 size: 14 residues. The CDR3 sequence is CVSRRTGSTDTQYF. The DNA of the CDR3 is TGTGTCAGCAGGCGGACAGGGAGCACAGATACGCAGTATTTT.

This clonotype was detected ten times or more. The chain joins TRBV12-3 or TRBV12-4 to TRBJ1-2, with D tentatively TRBD1 (6 bases). The CDR3 sequence is 15 residues long. Trimming took 9 bases from V and 0 from J, leaving 17 bases between them. The CDR3 DNA reads as TGTGCCAGTGGGAAGGGGGTTTATGCTAACTATGGCTACACCTTC. Residues: CASGKGVYANYGYTF.

Details on this clonotype: This sequence may be a read error, since a much larger clone differs from it by one base. The rearrangement links TRBV20-1 to TRBJ2-5; no clear D. This CDR3 has 11 amino acids. Germline V gene lookup returns CDR1 DFQATT and CDR2 SNEGSKA (reference sequence). CDR3 bases: TGCAGTGCTCCCCGTGAGGAGATCCAGTACTTC. It specifies CSAPREEIQYF.

This clonotype showed up many times. The rearrangement joins TRBV4-2 to TRBJ2-3, with a possible D match to TRBD2 (6 bases). Germline V gene sequence: CDR1 LGHNA, CDR2 YNFKEQ. This CDR3 is 17 amino acids long. Trimming removed 0 bases from V and 2 bases from J, with 15 bases in between. CDR3 bases: TGTGCCAGCAGCCAAGAGGGGCGCGGGGCGTCCACAGATACGCAGTATTTT. Its protein product is CASSQEGRGASTDTQYF.

This clonotype came up many times. V gene TRBV11-3 combines with J gene TRBJ2-1; TRBD2 is a possible D gene (6 bases). Looked up from germline, CDR1 is SGHNT and CDR2 is YENEEA. The germline V and J ends were trimmed by 8 bases and 7 bases, with 15 bases remaining between them. This CDR3 is built from 13 residues. CDR3 sequence: CASSTGVGNEQFF. The CDR3 DNA reads TGTGCCAGCTCCACGGGGGTGGGGAATGAGCAGTTCTTC. Full variable domain (missing parts from reference TRBV11-3 and TRBJ2-1): EAGVVQSPRYKIIEKKQPVAFWCNPISGHNTLYWYLQNLGQGPELLIRYENEEAVDDSQLPKDRFSAERLKGVDSTLKIQPAELGDSAVYLCASSTGVGNEQFFGPGTRLTVL.

This clonotype was found many times. This chain connects TRBV6-5 to TRBJ2-7; 10 nucleotides line up with TRBD1. Per the germline V gene, CDR1 is MNHEY and CDR2 is SVGAGI. The CDR3 sequence is 13 residues long. Trimming removed 6 bases from V and 4 bases from J; junction bases left unmatched: 3. Here the CDR3 reads CASRRQGAYEQYF. In DNA, the CDR3 is TGTGCCAGCAGGAGACAGGGGGCGTACGAGCAGTACTTC.

Concerning this clonotype: A much larger clone lies a single base off, so this may be a read error. This chain connects TRBV4-3 to TRBJ2-4; no firm D call. Germline CDR1 reads LGHNA; CDR2 reads YSLEER. This CDR3 is built from 13 residues. The CDR3 loop reads CDSSQGAKNIQYF. The CDR3 coding sequence is TGCGACAGCAGCCAAGGGGCCAAAAACATTCAGTACTTC.

This clonotype was counted at least ten times. The chain carries TRBV23-1 and TRBJ2-3; weak D call: TRBD1 (6 bases). TRBV23-1 is given ORF status, its function remaining uncertain. This CDR3 is built from 13 residues. Trimming took 4 bases from V and 7 from J, leaving 12 bases between them. The DNA of the CDR3 is TGCGCCAGCAGTCCCGGGACATTAAATACGCAGTATTTT. It codes for CASSPGTLNTQYF.

In its sample, this clonotype was seen many times. J is TRBJ2-1 and V is TRBV7-9; 11 nucleotides align to TRBD2. The J segment lost 4 bases and the V segment lost 5 bases, leaving 7 bases of the junction unmatched. This CDR3 spans 16 amino acids. Germline-derived CDR1 and CDR2 are SEHNR and FQNEAQ (reference sequence). CDR3: CASSLQLAGEYNEQFF. CDR3 nucleotides: TGTGCCAGCAGCCTTCAACTAGCGGGGGAGTACAATGAGCAGTTCTTC.

This clonotype was seen more than once but under ten times. The V and J genes are TRBV20-1 and TRBJ1-1, with a tentative D call TRBD1 (6 bases). In germline, CDR1 is DFQATT, CDR2 SNEGSKA (reference sequence). Trimming stripped 1 base from V and 6 bases from J, with 12 bases between. The CDR3 has 13 amino acids. The CDR3 loop reads CSARVTAGAEAFF. The CDR3 DNA reads TGCAGTGCTAGAGTAACGGCAGGGGCTGAAGCTTTCTTT.

The rearrangement uses TRBV7-9 and TRBJ2-5; the D gene is possibly TRBD1 (6 bases). The CDR3 spans 15 residues. The germline gives CDR1 SEHNR, CDR2 FQNEAQ (reference sequence). V was pared by 5 bases and J by 5 bases, with 18 bases between. CDR3 nucleotide sequence: TGTGCCAGCAGCCTACAGGGTCCACCAACGGAGACCCAGTACTTC. Its protein product is CASSLQGPPTETQYF.

This clonotype was seen repeatedly, ten times or more. The chain has TRBV7-2 and TRBJ2-5; perhaps TRBD1 as D (7 bases). Trimming stripped 4 bases from V and 2 bases from J, with 14 bases between. Per the germline V gene, CDR1 is SGHTA and CDR2 is FQGNSA. The CDR3 sequence is 15 residues long. The CDR3 spells CASSSNGGQQETQYF. The CDR3 DNA is TGTGCCAGCAGCTCAAACGGGGGACAGCAAGAGACCCAGTACTTC.

This clonotype was seen at least ten times. The chain is built from TRBV20-1 and TRBJ1-2; 7 positions match TRBD1. The CDR3 contains 14 residues. Per germline, CDR1 DFQATT and CDR2 SNEGSKA (reference sequence). V shed 5 bases, J shed 4 bases, and the junction held 10 bases outside the gene matches. CDR3 bases: TGCAGTGCTGCGCAACGGGACAGTGGCTATGGCTACACCTTC. This codes for CSAAQRDSGYGYTF.

Ten or more counts support this clonotype. The DNA is left out, because the CDR3 cannot be placed on it with certainty; the CDR3 is given as TCRdb lists it. V gene TRBV11-2 combines with J gene TRBJ1-4. CDR1 is SGHAT, CDR2 FQNNGV, per germline. The CDR3 is 14 amino acids long, termini counted. The CDR3 is CASSTSLGDEKLFF.

This clonotype was recorded many times. The J gene is TRBJ2-7, the V gene TRBV30; a possible D gene is TRBD2 (5 bases). The CDR3 consists of 13 residues. The V gene lost 2 bases and the J gene lost 1 base, with 9 bases spanning the gap. Looked up from germline, CDR1 is GTSNPN and CDR2 is SVGIG (reference sequence). CDR3 DNA sequence: TGTGCCTGGAGTCGGACTGAGTCCTACGAGCAGTACTTC. This translates into CAWSRTESYEQYF.

This clonotype was observed many times. The chain employs TRBV28 and TRBJ1-1; the D is unclear. V was pared by 4 bases and J by 5 bases, with 14 bases between. The CDR3 sequence is 14 residues long. CDR1 is MDHEN and CDR2 is SYDVKM in the germline V gene. The chain's CDR3 is CASSWPHEGTEAFF. The CDR3 DNA is TGTGCCAGCAGTTGGCCCCATGAAGGGACTGAAGCTTTCTTT.

This clonotype came up many times. The chain has TRBV7-9 and TRBJ1-1; 7 nucleotides agree with TRBD1. CDR3 size: 13 residues. Germline assignment: CDR1 SEHNR and CDR2 FQNEAQ (reference sequence). V dropped 1 base and J dropped 9; count of bases not matched to a gene: 5. CDR3 bases: TGTGCCAGCAGCTTAGAGGGGGCAGGTCAAGCTTTCTTT. The encoded protein is CASSLEGAGQAFF.

This clonotype was seen ten or more times. The chain links TRBV12-3 or TRBV12-4 to TRBJ1-3, with D hard to call. The CDR3 spans 12 residues. V lost 1 base to trimming and J lost 3 bases, with 1 base between them. CDR3 DNA: TGTGCCAGCAGTTTAGTTGGAAACACCATATATTTT. This sequence encodes CASSLVGNTIYF.